Each of the 20 T cell receptor beta chains below was sequenced from the same sample in a study of blood T cells in healthy people across ages. A second roughly 6 to 11 cycle PCR used barcoded and J-beta primers. Using its own MiXCR run on the 5' RACE reads, TCRdb lists one record per CDR3 protein. The sample lists approximately 360,000 distinct CDR3 sequences; about half were seen once. The sample was blood. Source of these receptors: a man aged 55 to 70 in good health.

The rearrangement joins TRBV20-1 to TRBJ2-7; TRBD2 matches at 13 bases. V was clipped by 3 bases and J by 0 bases; unmatched bases: 8. The germline CDR1 and CDR2 sequences are DFQATT and SNEGSKA (reference sequence). This CDR3 region has 17 residues. The CDR3 nucleotides read TGCAGTGCTAGCGGGACTAGCGGGACCAAAAGCTCCTACGAGCAGTACTTC. Translation: CSASGTSGTKSSYEQYF.

CDR3 residues: CASSEERSGNTIYF. The CDR3 DNA sequence: TGTGCCAGCAGTGAAGAGCGGTCTGGAAACACCATATATTTT. This rearrangement joins TRBV25-1 to TRBJ1-3; D uncertain. The CDR3 covers 14 residues. Germline CDR1 reads MGHDK; CDR2 reads SYGVNS. V lost 2 bases to trimming and J lost 1 base, with 6 bases between them. Full variable domain (rest looked up from reference TRBV25-1 and TRBJ1-3): EADIYQTPRYLVIGTGKKITLECSQTMGHDKMYWYQQDPGMELHLIHYSYGVNSTEKGDLSSESTVSRIRTEHFPLTLESARPSHTSQYLCASSEERSGNTIYFGEGSWLTVV.

About this clonotype itself: The germline gene is not matched at one end of the junction; a read error may be the cause. The V gene is TRBV20-1, the J gene TRBJ2-7, with D tentatively TRBD2 (7 bases). CDR1 is DFQATT, CDR2 SNEGSKA, per germline (reference sequence). There are 13 residues in the CDR3. For the CDR3, the DNA is TGCGGTGCCCTTGTGGGAGGGGGCTACGAGCAGTACTTC. It yields the protein CGALVGGGYEQYF.

CDR3 DNA sequence: TGTGCCCCAGCTCCAGCCGAGCAGTTCTTC. Amino acid sequence: CAPAPAEQFF. The chain couples TRBV7-2 to TRBJ2-1; D gene uncertain. The CDR3 spans 10 residues. Germline V lookup: CDR1 SGHTA, CDR2 FQGNSA. Trimming shortened V by 11 bases and J by 10 bases, and 12 bases separated the two germline ends.

The chain combines TRBV28 with TRBJ1-2; TRBD1 might be the D (6 bases). V was trimmed by 6 bases and J by 2 bases, leaving 13 bases between them. The CDR3 runs 14 residues. Germline V gene lookup returns CDR1 MDHEN and CDR2 SYDVKM. CDR3 nucleotides: TGTGCCAGCAGAGCCCCAGACAGGAACTATGGCTACACCTTC. Its translation: CASRAPDRNYGYTF.

This chain uses TRBV28 with TRBJ2-1; D perhaps matches TRBD2 (5 bases). The CDR3 length is 17 residues. V was trimmed by 6 bases and J by 0 bases, leaving 18 bases between them. The V gene's germline CDR1 is MDHEN and CDR2 SYDVKM. The CDR3 sequence is CASSQLADSRSYNEQFF. The CDR3 DNA reads TGTGCCAGCAGCCAACTTGCGGACTCGCGCTCCTACAATGAGCAGTTCTTC.

Regarding this clonotype: A much bigger clone sits one base away, suggesting this may be a read error. V is TRBV25-1 and J is TRBJ2-6; D is unresolved. The length of the CDR3 is 13 residues. Germline V CDR1 and CDR2: MGHDK, SYGVNS. Trimming shortened V by 6 bases and J by 2 bases, and 5 bases separated the two germline ends. The CDR3: CASRGTGANVLTF. The CDR3 DNA sequence: TGTGCCAGCAGGGGGACTGGGGCCAACGTCCTGACTTTC.

A few counts support this clonotype. The chain employs TRBV3-1 and TRBJ2-1; TRBD2 matches at 9 bases. The CDR3 contains 18 residues. The V gene end was trimmed by 5 bases and the J gene end by 7 bases; junction bases not matched to a gene: 18. Per the germline V gene, CDR1 is LGHDT and CDR2 is YNNKEL (reference sequence). The CDR3 DNA reads as TGTGCCAGCAGCTCGCAAAGGTGGCGCGGGGGGGCCACGAATGAGCAGTTCTTC. Translating gives CASSSQRWRGGATNEQFF.

In this sample, this clonotype turned up once. The chain combines TRBV6-5 with TRBJ2-5; a weak D match, TRBD1 (6 bases). The germline CDR1 and CDR2 sequences are MNHEY and SVGAGI. Trimming shortened V by 5 bases and J by 11 bases, and 18 bases separated the two germline ends. The CDR3 loop spans 13 amino acids. In DNA form, the CDR3 reads TGTGCCAGCAGTCAGGGGAATTCAGGGGAGCAGTACTTC. Translated, it gives CASSQGNSGEQYF.

This clonotype was observed many times. This sequence joins TRBV5-5 and TRBJ2-4; D unresolved. The V and J ends lost 2 bases and 5 bases respectively, with 14 bases between them. CDR1 is SGHKS and CDR2 is YYEKEE in the germline V gene (reference sequence). There are 15 residues in the CDR3. CDR3 protein: CASSFVWAGQNIQYF. The CDR3 nucleotides are TGTGCCAGCAGCTTTGTGTGGGCAGGACAAAACATTCAGTACTTC.

This clonotype was picked up a small number of times. This sequence joins TRBV5-1 and TRBJ2-5; 8 bases are a match to TRBD2. The CDR3 sequence is 13 residues long. Germline CDR1 and CDR2: SGHRS and YFSETQ. The trim removed 5 bases at V and 3 bases at J, leaving 3 bases unmatched. CDR3 loop: CASRLAVKETQYF. CDR3 in DNA: TGCGCCAGCAGACTAGCGGTGAAAGAGACCCAGTACTTC.

Turning to this clonotype: A junction boundary mismatches the germline segment, possibly from a read error. The chain links TRBV5-1 to TRBJ2-1, with TRBD1 matching over 9 bases. The CDR3 loop spans 15 amino acids. The germline gives CDR1 SGHRS, CDR2 YFSETQ. CDR3 loop: CVSSLGGQGTDEQFF. Here the CDR3 DNA reads TGCGTCAGCAGCTTGGGGGGACAGGGTACCGATGAGCAGTTCTTC.

The V call is TRBV7-2, the J call TRBJ1-2, with TRBD1 matching 7 bases. Germline V gives CDR1 SGHTA, CDR2 FQGNSA. The CDR3 extends over 15 amino acids. Unmatched junction bases numbered 13, after V lost 5 bases and J lost 7 bases. The CDR3: CASSPAPGGGSGYTF. Here the CDR3 DNA reads TGTGCCAGCAGCCCGGCCCCAGGGGGAGGTAGTGGCTACACCTTC.

About this clonotype: The junction differs from germline at one of its ends, possibly a read error. The chain uses TRBV5-1 and TRBJ2-1, with 13 bases fitting TRBD2. CDR1 is SGHRS and CDR2 is YFSETQ in the germline V gene. The CDR3 consists of 21 residues. As DNA, the CDR3 is TGCGCCAGCAGCTCCGACAGGACTAGCGGGGGCCTCCGCCACCCCTACAAGGAGCAGTTCTTC. As protein: CASSSDRTSGGLRHPYKEQFF.

V usage is TRBV7-2 and J usage is TRBJ2-3; the D gene is possibly TRBD2 (7 bases). The germline V gene has CDR1 SGHTA and CDR2 FQGNSA. The CDR3 is 14 residues long. The V end lost 3 bases, the J end lost 5 bases, and 12 bases lay between the germline ends. The CDR3 is CASSLTGGQDTQYF. The CDR3 DNA sequence: TGTGCCAGCAGCTTGACCGGGGGGCAAGATACGCAGTATTTT.

A few counts support this clonotype. This chain joins TRBV7-8 and TRBJ2-1, with a possible D match to TRBD1 (5 bases). With 2 bases removed from V and 8 bases from J, the gap between germline ends came to 22 bases. Germline values: CDR1 SGHVS, CDR2 FQNEAQ. The CDR3 loop spans 17 amino acids. The CDR3 nucleotides are TGTGCCAGCAGCTTACGAATCACAGGTGGTAGGAACGATGAGCAGTTCTTC. Its protein is CASSLRITGGRNDEQFF.

The genes are TRBV29-1 and TRBJ2-3; tentatively, D is TRBD1 or TRBD2 (5 bases each). The germline V and J ends were trimmed by 6 bases and 5 bases, with 15 bases remaining between them. Germline loops: CDR1 SQVTM, CDR2 ANQGSEA. The CDR3 contains 13 residues. The CDR3 DNA follows: TGCAGCGTAGGGACGACCTTCGGAGATACGCAGTATTTT. The encoded protein is CSVGTTFGDTQYF.

This clonotype was counted many times. V is TRBV6-5 and J is TRBJ1-2; 8 bases fit TRBD1. CDR1 MNHEY and CDR2 SVGAGI come from the germline V gene. CDR3 length equals 13 residues. V was pared by 7 bases and J by 6 bases, with 7 bases of the junction left unmatched. The CDR3 loop reads CASTSQGADGYTF. The CDR3, as DNA: TGTGCCAGCACCTCCCAGGGGGCGGATGGCTACACCTTC.

The chain employs TRBV7-2 and TRBJ2-1, with TRBD2 identical over 10 bases. The CDR3 runs to 16 residues. Looked up from germline, CDR1 is SGHTA and CDR2 is FQGNSA. The V and J ends lost 8 bases and 5 bases, in that order; junction bases with no gene match: 12. CDR3 DNA sequence: TGTGCCAGCCTAGCAACAAGCGGGAGGGCACACAATGAGCAGTTCTTC. It encodes CASLATSGRAHNEQFF.

This clonotype was seen more than once but under ten times. The CDR3 nucleotides are TGTGCCAGCAGTCGCAACCCGGGACTGGAAAGGTACGAGCAGTACTTC. This encodes CASSRNPGLERYEQYF. V usage is TRBV6-5 and J usage is TRBJ2-4; a possible D gene is TRBD2 (6 bases). The J call is uncertain, as TRBJ2-7 better fits the DNA end. This CDR3 region has 16 residues. The germline gives CDR1 MNHEY, CDR2 SVGAGI.